The 13 T cell receptor beta chains reported below all come from one sample, sequenced in a study of T cell repertoires in cytomegalovirus infection. TCRdb recomputed calls from the reads with MiXCR, one row per CDR3 protein. The table has roughly 150,000 distinct CDR3 sequences, roughly a quarter seen once; the top ten hold around 9.9%. The source material was PBMCs. These receptors all stem from a human donor in good health (CMV status not recorded). Some clones in this sample may be carry-over from other donors' samples.

This clonotype was counted between two and nine times. J is TRBJ2-7 and V is TRBV6-5; 9 bases are a match to TRBD1. Germline-derived CDR1 and CDR2 are MNHEY and SVGAGI. The CDR3 totals 14 residues. Unmatched junction bases numbered 7, after V lost 6 bases and J lost 4 bases. The CDR3 loop reads CASRQPGQGYEQYF. CDR3 nucleotides: TGTGCCAGCAGACAACCGGGACAGGGATACGAGCAGTACTTC.

This clonotype has at least ten counts. The genes are TRBV12-5 and TRBJ1-5; 7 bases match TRBD1. Germline V gives CDR1 LGHNT, CDR2 FRNRAP. The CDR3 sequence is 16 residues long. J gave up 2 bases and V 0 bases, and 4 bases lay outside the gene matches. The CDR3 loop reads CASGLVLGQRNQPQHF. In DNA form, the CDR3 reads TGTGCTAGTGGTTTGGTACTGGGACAGCGCAATCAGCCCCAGCATTTT.

In regard to this clonotype: A much larger clone sits a single nucleotide away, making a read error possible. The genes are TRBV7-2 and TRBJ2-7; TRBD1 is a possible D gene (6 bases). Per the germline V gene, CDR1 is SGHTA and CDR2 is FQGNSA. Trimming left V 6 bases short and J 2 bases short, with 20 bases between. This CDR3 comprises 16 residues. The DNA of the CDR3 is TGTGCCAGCAGGGTCTGGACAGCAAGGCCCCCCTACGAGCAGTACTTC. It specifies CASRVWTARPPYEQYF.

Ten or more counts support this clonotype. The J gene is TRBJ1-2, the V gene TRBV6-5, with D perhaps matching TRBD1 (6 bases). Between the trimmed V and J ends, which lost 5 bases and 4 bases, there was a span of 20 bases. CDR3 length: 16 amino acids. In germline, CDR1 is MNHEY, CDR2 SVGAGI. CDR3 sequence reads: CASSDPGQSLTYGYTF. CDR3 bases: TGTGCCAGCAGTGACCCGGGACAATCTCTAACCTATGGCTACACCTTC.

The V and J genes are TRBV7-4 and TRBJ1-1; D is perhaps TRBD1 (6 bases). Looked up from germline, CDR1 is SGHVT and CDR2 is SQSDAQ. CDR3 length: 16 amino acids. V was pared by 1 base and J by 5 bases, with 17 bases between. The CDR3 protein is CASSLGRGAERTEAFF. The CDR3 DNA sequence: TGTGCCAGCAGCTTAGGACGGGGGGCCGAGCGGACTGAAGCTTTCTTT.

This clonotype was detected a few times. V usage is TRBV25-1 and J usage is TRBJ2-7; TRBD2 is a possible D gene (6 bases). The V end was cut by 5 bases, the J end by 5 bases, with 13 bases between. Germline V gene data show CDR1 as MGHDK and CDR2 as SYGVNS. The CDR3 has 13 residues. The CDR3 sequence: CASSTRGTHEQYF. CDR3 DNA sequence: TGTGCCAGCAGTACCCGGGGGACCCACGAGCAGTACTTC.

The table lists this clonotype with many counts. The chain joins TRBV7-8 to TRBJ2-1; D remains ambiguous. The CDR3 has 15 residues. V was trimmed by 2 bases and J by 5 bases, leaving 13 bases between them. From germline, CDR1 is SGHVS and CDR2 FQNEAQ. The CDR3: CASSLLGRGNNEQFF. In DNA form, the CDR3 reads TGTGCCAGCAGCTTATTAGGGCGAGGTAACAATGAGCAGTTCTTC.

Only a few counts were recorded for this clonotype. The chain employs TRBV7-3 and TRBJ2-2; 7 positions match TRBD2. Losses at the gene ends were 6 bases for V and 1 base for J; bases not matched to a gene: 8. CDR1 SGHTA and CDR2 FQGTGA come from the germline V gene. There are 16 residues in the CDR3. The CDR3 sequence: CASSSPGGVNTGELFF. In DNA form, the CDR3 reads TGTGCCAGCAGTTCTCCTGGGGGGGTGAACACCGGGGAGCTGTTTTTT.

The chain couples TRBV7-6 to TRBJ2-5; a weak D match, TRBD2 (6 bases). V gave up 4 bases and J gave up 2 bases, with 11 bases separating them. This CDR3 is built from 14 residues. Germline lookup yields CDR1 SGHVS and CDR2 FNYEAQ. The CDR3 loop is CASSSFREQETQYF. The CDR3 bases are TGTGCCAGCAGCTCGTTCCGGGAGCAAGAGACCCAGTACTTC.

The genes are TRBV7-9 and TRBJ2-7; unclear D gene. Germline assignment: CDR1 SEHNR and CDR2 FQNEAQ (reference sequence). The CDR3 spans 14 residues. The germline V and J ends were trimmed by 5 bases and 2 bases, with 13 bases remaining between them. The CDR3 region is CASSLPGPPYEQYF. The CDR3 nucleotides read TGTGCCAGCAGCCTTCCGGGCCCTCCCTACGAGCAGTACTTC.

This clonotype was detected ten times or more. V usage is TRBV7-2 and J usage is TRBJ1-3, with D maybe TRBD1 (6 bases). CDR3 size: 14 residues. Between the trimmed V and J ends, which lost 1 base and 2 bases, there was a span of 6 bases. Germline CDR1 and CDR2: SGHTA and FQGNSA. The CDR3 reads CASSLGQAGNTIYF. The CDR3 bases are TGTGCCAGCAGCTTAGGACAGGCTGGAAACACCATATATTTT.

V and J are TRBV30 and TRBJ2-1, with D perhaps matching TRBD1 or TRBD2 (5 bases each). CDR1 GTSNPN and CDR2 SVGIG come from the germline V gene (reference sequence). The CDR3 has 12 amino acids. The V gene lost 5 bases and the J gene lost 6 bases, with 11 bases spanning the gap. The CDR3, as DNA: TGTGCCTGGGAGGGGCTAGCCAATGAGCAGTTCTTC. Translated: CAWEGLANEQFF.

About this clonotype: Here the CDR3 omits its conserved ending phenylalanine or tryptophan, so a read error is the likely source. The chain couples TRBV6-2 or TRBV6-3 to TRBJ2-1; 7 bases match TRBD2. CDR1 is MNHEY and CDR2 is SVGEGT in the germline V gene. This CDR3 comprises 15 residues. V trimming: 2 bases; J trimming: 3 bases; junction bases outside the gene matches: 4. The CDR3 DNA reads as TGTGCCAGCAGTTACGCGCGGGAGCGCTACAATGAGCAGTTCTCC. The encoded protein is CASSYARERYNEQFS.